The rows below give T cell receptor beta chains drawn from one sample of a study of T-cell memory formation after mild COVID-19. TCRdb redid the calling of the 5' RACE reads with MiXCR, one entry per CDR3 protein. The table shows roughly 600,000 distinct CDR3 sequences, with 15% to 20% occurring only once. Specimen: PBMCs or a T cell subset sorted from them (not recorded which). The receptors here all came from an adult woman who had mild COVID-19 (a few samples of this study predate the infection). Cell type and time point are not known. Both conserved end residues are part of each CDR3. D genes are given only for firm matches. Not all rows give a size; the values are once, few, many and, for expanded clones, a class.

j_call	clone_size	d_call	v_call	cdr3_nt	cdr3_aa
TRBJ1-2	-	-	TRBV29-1	TGCAGCGTTGAAAAGGCAGTTAATGGCTACACCTTC	CSVEKAVNGYTF
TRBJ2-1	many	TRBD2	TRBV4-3	TGCGCCAGCAGCCAAGATCCCGGGGGGGGCCCCTTCGAGCAGTTCTTC	CASSQDPGGGPFEQFF
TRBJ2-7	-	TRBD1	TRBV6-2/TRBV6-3	TGTGCCAGCAGCTGGGACAGCGAATACGAGCAGTACTTC	CASSWDSEYEQYF
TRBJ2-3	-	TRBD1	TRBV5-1	TGCGCCAGCGGGGGACAGGCTACTAGCACAGATACGCAGTATTTT	CASGGQATSTDTQYF
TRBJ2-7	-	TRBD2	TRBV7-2	TGTGCCAGCAGCTTCACTCCAGGCCCGGGAGGGCCGGGCAGTTACTTC	CASSFTPGPGGPGSYF
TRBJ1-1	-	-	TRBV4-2	TGTGCCAGCAGCCAAGATTTGAAAGGGGAAGGGACTGAAGCTTTCTTT	CASSQDLKGEGTEAFF
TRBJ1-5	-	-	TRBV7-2	TGTGCCAGCAGCTTAGAAGGGGGGCGGCCCCAGCATTTT	CASSLEGGRPQHF
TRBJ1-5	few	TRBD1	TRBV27	TGTGCCAGCAGTCCTTTAACCGGGACAGGGATCAATCAGCCCCAGCATTTT	CASSPLTGTGINQPQHF
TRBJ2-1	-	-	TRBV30	TGTGCCTGGAGTGACAACTATCGGGCCTACAATGAGCAGTTCTTC	CAWSDNYRAYNEQFF
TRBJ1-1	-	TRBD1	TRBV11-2	TGTGCCAGCAGCTTAGCTCCGGGGACAGGTGAAGCTTTCTTT	CASSLAPGTGEAFF
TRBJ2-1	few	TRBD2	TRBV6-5	TGTGCCAGCAGTTACGGGACTAGCGGGGTAAATGAGCAGTTCTTC	CASSYGTSGVNEQFF
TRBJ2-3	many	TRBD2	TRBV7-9	TGTGCCAGCAGCCTAGCGGGGGCCGACCGAACAGATACGCAGTATTTT	CASSLAGADRTDTQYF
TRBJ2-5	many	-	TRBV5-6	TGTGCCAGCAGCTTGTCGACTAGTACCGACCAGGGGGATACCCAGTACTTC	CASSLSTSTDQGDTQYF
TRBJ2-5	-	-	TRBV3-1	TGTGCCAGCAGCGGCAGCGGTTGGGAGACCCAGTACTTC	CASSGSGWETQYF
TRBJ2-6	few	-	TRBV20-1	TGCAGTGCTAGAGTGGACCGCTCTGGGGCCAACGTCCTGACTTTC	CSARVDRSGANVLTF
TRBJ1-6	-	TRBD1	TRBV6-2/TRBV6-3	TGTGCCAGCAGTAAACAGGGGAATTCACCCCTCCACTTT	CASSKQGNSPLHF
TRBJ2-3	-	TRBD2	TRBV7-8	TGTGCCAGCAAGCCCCAGCGGGGGTTTGATACGCAGTATTTT	CASKPQRGFDTQYF
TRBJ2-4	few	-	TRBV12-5	TGTGCTAGTGGCCCAACCGGGACTTTAGGTCGAAACAAAAACATTCAGTACTTC	CASGPTGTLGRNKNIQYF
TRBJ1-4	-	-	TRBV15	TGTGCCACCAGCAGAGATTATTGGTCGGCAACTAATGAAAAACTGTTTTTT	CATSRDYWSATNEKLFF
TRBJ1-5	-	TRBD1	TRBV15	TGTGCCACCAGTTCTTACGGGACAGGAGGCAATCAGCCCCAGCATTTT	CATSSYGTGGNQPQHF
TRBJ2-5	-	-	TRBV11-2	TGTGCCAGCAGTTCGTTTAGCGGAAGCCAAGAGACCCAGTACTTC	CASSSFSGSQETQYF
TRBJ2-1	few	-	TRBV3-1	TGTGCCAGCAGCTTCCTGAAAGGGGTCAAGTCCAATGAGCAGTTCTTC	CASSFLKGVKSNEQFF
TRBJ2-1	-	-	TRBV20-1	TGCAGTGCTAGAGATTTCGGAACCTCCTACAATGAGCAGTTCTTC	CSARDFGTSYNEQFF
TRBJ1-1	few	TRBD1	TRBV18	TGTGCCAGCTCACCGACAGGGCCCGTTGAAGCTTTCTTT	CASSPTGPVEAFF
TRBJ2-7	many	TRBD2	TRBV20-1	TGCAGTGCTAGAGATATGCGGGGGGACTACGAGCAGTACTTC	CSARDMRGDYEQYF
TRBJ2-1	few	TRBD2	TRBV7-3	TGTGCCAGCAGCTCCCGGACTAGCGGGCGATACAATGAGCAGTTCTTC	CASSSRTSGRYNEQFF
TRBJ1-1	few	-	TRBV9	TGTGCCAGCGGGACACCCAATGAAGCTTTCTTT	CASGTPNEAFF
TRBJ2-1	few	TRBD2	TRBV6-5	TGTGCCAGCAGTTACTGGAGCGGGGGCTCCTACAATGAGCAGTTCTTC	CASSYWSGGSYNEQFF
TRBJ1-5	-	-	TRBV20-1	TGCAGTGCTAGAGATCTTCGGCAGGGTAGGAAGAGCAATCAGCCCCAGCATTTT	CSARDLRQGRKSNQPQHF